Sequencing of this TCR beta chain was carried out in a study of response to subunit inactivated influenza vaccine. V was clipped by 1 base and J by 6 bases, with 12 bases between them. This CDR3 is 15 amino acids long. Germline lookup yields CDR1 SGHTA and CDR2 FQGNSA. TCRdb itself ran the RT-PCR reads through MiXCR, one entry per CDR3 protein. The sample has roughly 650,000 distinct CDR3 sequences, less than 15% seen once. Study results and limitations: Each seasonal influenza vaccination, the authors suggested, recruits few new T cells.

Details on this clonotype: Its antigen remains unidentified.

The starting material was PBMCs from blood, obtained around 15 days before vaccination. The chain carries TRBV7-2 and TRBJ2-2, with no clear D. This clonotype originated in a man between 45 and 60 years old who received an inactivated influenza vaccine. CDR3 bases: TGTGCCAGCAGCTTAGTTCCCCTCGGACCCGGGGAGCTGTTTTTT. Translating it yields CASSLVPLGPGELFF.